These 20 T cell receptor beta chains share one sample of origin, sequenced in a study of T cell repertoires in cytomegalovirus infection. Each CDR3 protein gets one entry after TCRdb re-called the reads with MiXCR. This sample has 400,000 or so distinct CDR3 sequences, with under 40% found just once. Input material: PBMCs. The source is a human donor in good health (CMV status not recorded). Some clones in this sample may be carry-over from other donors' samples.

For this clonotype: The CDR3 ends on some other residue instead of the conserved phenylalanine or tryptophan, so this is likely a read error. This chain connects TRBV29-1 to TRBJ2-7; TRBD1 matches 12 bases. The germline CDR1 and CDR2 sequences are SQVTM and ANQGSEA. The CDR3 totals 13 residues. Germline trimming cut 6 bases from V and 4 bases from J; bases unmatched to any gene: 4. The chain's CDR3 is CSVRDRGLYEQYL. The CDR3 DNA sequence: TGCAGCGTCCGGGACAGGGGGCTGTACGAGCAGTACTTA.

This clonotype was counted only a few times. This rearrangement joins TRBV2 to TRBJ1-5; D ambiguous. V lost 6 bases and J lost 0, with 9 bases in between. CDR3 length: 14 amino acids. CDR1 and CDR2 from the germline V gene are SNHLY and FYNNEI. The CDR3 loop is CASSSTYSNQPQHF. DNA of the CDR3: TGTGCCAGCAGCTCGACATATAGCAATCAGCCCCAGCATTTT.

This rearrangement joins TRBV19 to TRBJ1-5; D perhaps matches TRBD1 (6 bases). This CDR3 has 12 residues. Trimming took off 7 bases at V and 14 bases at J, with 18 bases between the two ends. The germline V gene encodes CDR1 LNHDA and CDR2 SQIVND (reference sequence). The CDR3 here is CASMGSGQPEHF. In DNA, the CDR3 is TGTGCCAGTATGGGATCAGGACAGCCTGAGCATTTT.

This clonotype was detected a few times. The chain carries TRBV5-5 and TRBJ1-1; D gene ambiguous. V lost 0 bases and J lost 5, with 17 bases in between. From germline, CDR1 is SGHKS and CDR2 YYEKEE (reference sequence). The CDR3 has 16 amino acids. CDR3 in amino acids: CASSLGIVGLGTEAFF. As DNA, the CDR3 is TGTGCCAGCAGCTTGGGAATAGTGGGATTAGGGACTGAAGCTTTCTTT.

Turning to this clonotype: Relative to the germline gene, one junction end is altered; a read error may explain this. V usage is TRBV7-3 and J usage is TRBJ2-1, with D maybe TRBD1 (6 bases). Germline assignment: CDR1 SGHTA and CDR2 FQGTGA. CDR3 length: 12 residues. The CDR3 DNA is TGTGACAGCAGCCGCCAGGGGCATGAGCAGTTCTTC. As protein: CDSSRQGHEQFF.

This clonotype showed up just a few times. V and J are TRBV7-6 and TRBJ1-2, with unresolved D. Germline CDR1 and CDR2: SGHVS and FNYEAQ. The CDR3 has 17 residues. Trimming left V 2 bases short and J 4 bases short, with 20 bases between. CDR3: CASSLRWGGTQLYGYTF. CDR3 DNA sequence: TGTGCCAGCAGCTTAAGGTGGGGTGGCACGCAACTCTATGGCTACACCTTC. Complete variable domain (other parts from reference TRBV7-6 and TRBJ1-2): GAGVSQSPRYKVTKRGQDVALRCDPISGHVSLYWYRQALGQGPEFLTYFNYEAQQDKSGLPNDRFSAERPEGSISTLTIQRTEQRDSAMYRCASSLRWGGTQLYGYTFGSGTRLTVV.

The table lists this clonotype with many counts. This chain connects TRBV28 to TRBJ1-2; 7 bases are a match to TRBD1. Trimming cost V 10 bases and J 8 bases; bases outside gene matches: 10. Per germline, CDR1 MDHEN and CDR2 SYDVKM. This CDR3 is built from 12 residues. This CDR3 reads CAIPQGNFGYTF. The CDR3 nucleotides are TGTGCCATCCCACAGGGGAATTTCGGCTACACCTTC.

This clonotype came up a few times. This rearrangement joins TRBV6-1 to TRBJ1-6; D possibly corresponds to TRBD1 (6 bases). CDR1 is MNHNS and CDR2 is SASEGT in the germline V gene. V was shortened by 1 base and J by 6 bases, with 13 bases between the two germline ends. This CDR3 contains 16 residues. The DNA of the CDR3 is TGTGCCAGCAGTGAAGATAGCAGGGGCGGTAATTCACCCCTCCACTTT. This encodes CASSEDSRGGNSPLHF.

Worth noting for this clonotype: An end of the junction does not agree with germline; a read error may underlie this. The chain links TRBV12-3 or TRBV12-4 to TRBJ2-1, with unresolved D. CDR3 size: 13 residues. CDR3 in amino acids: CASSFDGYNEKFF. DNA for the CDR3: TGTGCCAGCAGTTTCGACGGATACAATGAGAAGTTCTTC.

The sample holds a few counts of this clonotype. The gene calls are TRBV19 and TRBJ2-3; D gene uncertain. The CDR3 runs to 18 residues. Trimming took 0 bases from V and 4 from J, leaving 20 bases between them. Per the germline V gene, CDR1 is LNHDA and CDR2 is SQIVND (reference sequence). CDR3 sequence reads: CASSIEWGAPRGADTQYF. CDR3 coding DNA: TGTGCCAGTAGTATAGAGTGGGGTGCCCCACGAGGTGCAGATACGCAGTATTTT.

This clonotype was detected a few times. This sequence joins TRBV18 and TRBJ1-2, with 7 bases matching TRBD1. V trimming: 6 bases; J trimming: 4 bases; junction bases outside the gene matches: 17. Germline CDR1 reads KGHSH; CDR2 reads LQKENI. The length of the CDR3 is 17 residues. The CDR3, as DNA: TGTGCCAGCTCGACGACAGGGCGTTCAGGCTATGTCTATGGCTACACCTTC. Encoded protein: CASSTTGRSGYVYGYTF.

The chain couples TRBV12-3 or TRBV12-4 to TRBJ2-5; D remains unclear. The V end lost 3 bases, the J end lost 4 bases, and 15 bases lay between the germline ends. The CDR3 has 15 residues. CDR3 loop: CASSFLASSRETQYF. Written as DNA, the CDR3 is TGTGCCAGCAGTTTCCTTGCTAGTAGCCGAGAGACCCAGTACTTC.

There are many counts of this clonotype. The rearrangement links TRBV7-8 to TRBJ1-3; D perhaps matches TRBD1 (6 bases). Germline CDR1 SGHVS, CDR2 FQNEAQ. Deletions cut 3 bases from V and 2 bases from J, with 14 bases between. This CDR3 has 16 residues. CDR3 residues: CASSLKGQGTGNTIYF. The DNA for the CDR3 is TGTGCCAGCAGCTTGAAGGGGCAGGGGACTGGAAACACCATATATTTT. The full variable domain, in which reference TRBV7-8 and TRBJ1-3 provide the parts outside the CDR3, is GAGVSQSPRYKVAKRGQDVALRCDPISGHVSLFWYQQALGQGPEFLTYFQNEAQLDKSGLPSDRFFAERPEGSVSTLKIQRTQQEDSAVYLCASSLKGQGTGNTIYFGEGSWLTVV.

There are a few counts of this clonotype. CDR3 sequence: CATRGPLGSPLHF. The CDR3 nucleotides are TGTGCCACCAGGGGCCCCCTTGGGTCACCCCTCCACTTT. The chain has TRBV6-5 and TRBJ1-6, with a possible D match to TRBD1 (6 bases). The CDR3 has 13 amino acids. Germline assignment: CDR1 MNHEY and CDR2 SVGAGI. V was pared by 10 bases and J by 10 bases, with 17 bases between.

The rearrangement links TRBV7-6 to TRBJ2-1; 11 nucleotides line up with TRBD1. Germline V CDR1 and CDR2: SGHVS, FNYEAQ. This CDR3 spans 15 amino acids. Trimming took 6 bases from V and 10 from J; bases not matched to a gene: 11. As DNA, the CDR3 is TGTGCCAGCAGGTCCGGGACAGGGGGTACGGGGGAGCAGTTCTTC. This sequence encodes CASRSGTGGTGEQFF.

The CDR3 nucleotides read TGTGCCAGCTCACCTCTAAATGAGGTCCCCAAGTCCCTAATAGAGCAGTACTTC. It specifies CASSPLNEVPKSLIEQYF. This chain links TRBV18 with TRBJ2-7; unclear D gene. CDR1 is KGHSH, CDR2 LQKENI, per germline. V was trimmed by 3 bases and J by 7 bases, leaving 28 bases between them. CDR3 length: 18 residues.

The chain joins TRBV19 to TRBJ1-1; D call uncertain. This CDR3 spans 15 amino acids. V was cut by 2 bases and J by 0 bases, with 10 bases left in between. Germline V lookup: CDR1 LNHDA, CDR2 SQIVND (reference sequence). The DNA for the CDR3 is TGTGCCAGTAGTATAATGAGACGGCTGAACACTGAAGCTTTCTTT. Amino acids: CASSIMRRLNTEAFF.

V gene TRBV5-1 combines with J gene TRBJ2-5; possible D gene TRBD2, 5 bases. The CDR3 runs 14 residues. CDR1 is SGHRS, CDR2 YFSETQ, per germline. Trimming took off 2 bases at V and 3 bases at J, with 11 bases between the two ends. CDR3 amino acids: CASSFSGLEETQYF. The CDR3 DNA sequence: TGCGCCAGCAGCTTTTCGGGATTGGAAGAGACCCAGTACTTC.

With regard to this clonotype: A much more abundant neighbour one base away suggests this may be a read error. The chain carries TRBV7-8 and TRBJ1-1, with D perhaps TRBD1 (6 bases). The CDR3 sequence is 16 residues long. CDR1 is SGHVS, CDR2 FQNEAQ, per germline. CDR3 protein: CARSSIPDRPNTEAFF. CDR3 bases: TGTGCCAGGAGCTCTATCCCTGACAGGCCGAACACTGAAGCTTTCTTT.

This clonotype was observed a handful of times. Here the CDR3 DNA reads TGTGCCACCAGTGAGCAACAGGGTCAGCCCCAGCATTTT. Translation: CATSEQQGQPQHF. The chain recombines TRBV24-1 with TRBJ1-5; maybe TRBD1 (6 bases). Per the germline V gene, CDR1 is KGHDR and CDR2 is SFDVKD. V gave up 4 bases and J gave up 6 bases, with 9 bases separating them. The length of the CDR3 is 13 residues.